Below are 9 T cell receptor beta chains sequenced from a single sample in a study of blood T cell repertoires in COVID-19. Produced via immunoSEQ multiplex PCR; TCRdb's table is partial and in-frame only. The table shows 95,000 to 150,000 clones, with about nine tenths occurring only once. The source material was peripheral blood. These receptor sequences come from a middle-aged man with acute or convalescent COVID-19.

The chain has TRBV5-8 and TRBJ2-3, with D possibly being TRBD1 (6 bases). Germline loops: CDR1 SGHTS, CDR2 YDEGEE. The CDR3 is made up of 15 amino acids. V lost 4 bases and J 2 bases, leaving 14 bases between the germline ends. The CDR3 DNA is TGTGCCAGCAGCCCCGGGACACCCTTCACAGATACGCAGTATTTT. Translated, it gives CASSPGTPFTDTQYF.

The CDR3 here is CASSSTLGTGELFF. The CDR3 coding sequence is TGTGCCAGCAGCAGTACACTAGGCACCGGGGAGCTGTTTTTT. The gene calls are TRBV9 and TRBJ2-2, with a weak D call TRBD2 (5 bases). The ends were cut back, 4 bases at V and 4 bases at J, with 11 bases in the middle. Germline values: CDR1 SGDLS, CDR2 YYNGEE. The CDR3 has 14 residues.

CDR3 nucleotides: TGCGCCAGCAGCCCAACCGCAGGGAACACCCCCTATGGCTACACCTTC. This codes for CASSPTAGNTPYGYTF. The gene calls are TRBV4-1 and TRBJ1-2; a weak D match, TRBD1 (5 bases). The V gene's germline CDR1 is MGHRA and CDR2 YSYEKL. This CDR3 has 16 residues. The V gene lost 4 bases and the J gene lost 4 bases, with 19 bases spanning the gap.

The CDR3 protein is CATSDTRPGTGYNEQFF. The CDR3 DNA follows: TGTGCCACCAGTGACACCCGACCCGGGACAGGTTACAATGAGCAGTTCTTC. The genes are TRBV24-1 and TRBJ2-1; the match to TRBD1 covers 8 bases. The junction had 11 bases not matched to a gene; V was cut back by 4 bases and J by 4 bases. The CDR3 runs 17 residues. Per germline, CDR1 KGHDR and CDR2 SFDVKD.

This chain joins TRBV5-4 and TRBJ2-1, with 7 bases identical to TRBD2. V lost 1 base, J lost 2 bases, and 9 bases stayed unmatched. The germline gives CDR1 SGHNT, CDR2 YYREEE (reference sequence). CDR3 length: 17 amino acids. This CDR3 reads CASSLSDWAGAYNEQFF. CDR3 sequence (DNA): TGTGCCAGCAGCTTGTCGGATTGGGCGGGGGCCTACAATGAGCAGTTCTTC. Full variable domain (remainder filled in from reference TRBV5-4 and TRBJ2-1): ETGVTQSPTHLIKTRGQQVTLRCSSQSGHNTVSWYQQALGQGPQFIFQYYREEENGRGNFPPRFSGLQFPNYSSELNVNALELDDSALYLCASSLSDWAGAYNEQFFGPGTRLTVL.

The V and J genes are TRBV27 and TRBJ1-5; D is undetermined. V lost 6 bases and J 6 bases, leaving 21 bases between the germline ends. The CDR3 loop spans 16 amino acids. Germline V gene lookup returns CDR1 MNHEY and CDR2 SMNVEV (reference sequence). CDR3 nucleotide sequence: TGTGCCAGCAGCCGACGGAGGGTTCCAGACGGTCAGCCCCAGCATTTT. Amino acids: CASSRRRVPDGQPQHF.

The CDR3 here is CASSPGQGASGANVLTF. The DNA of the CDR3 is TGTGCCAGCTCACCAGGGCAAGGGGCGAGCGGGGCCAACGTCCTGACTTTC. The chain has TRBV18 and TRBJ2-6; possible D gene TRBD1, 5 bases. This CDR3 has 17 residues. CDR1 is KGHSH, CDR2 LQKENI, per germline. Trimming cost V 2 bases and J 4 bases, with 15 bases left between them.

The chain employs TRBV7-2 and TRBJ1-3, with 7 bases matching TRBD1. CDR3 length: 13 amino acids. With 8 bases clipped from V and 4 bases from J, the junction kept 5 bases outside the gene matches. Germline V CDR1 and CDR2: SGHTA, FQGNSA. The CDR3 nucleotides read TGTGCCAGCCGGGACAGCGGGGGAAACACCATATATTTT. Amino acids: CASRDSGGNTIYF.

The chain couples TRBV11-2 to TRBJ1-2; TRBD1 matches at 7 bases. Germline V gene lookup returns CDR1 SGHAT and CDR2 FQNNGV. J gave up 2 bases and V 5 bases, and 11 bases lay outside the gene matches. The CDR3 spans 16 residues. The CDR3 region has the DNA TGTGCCAGCAGCCAAATGACAGGGATCTTAAACTATGGCTACACCTTC. As protein: CASSQMTGILNYGYTF.